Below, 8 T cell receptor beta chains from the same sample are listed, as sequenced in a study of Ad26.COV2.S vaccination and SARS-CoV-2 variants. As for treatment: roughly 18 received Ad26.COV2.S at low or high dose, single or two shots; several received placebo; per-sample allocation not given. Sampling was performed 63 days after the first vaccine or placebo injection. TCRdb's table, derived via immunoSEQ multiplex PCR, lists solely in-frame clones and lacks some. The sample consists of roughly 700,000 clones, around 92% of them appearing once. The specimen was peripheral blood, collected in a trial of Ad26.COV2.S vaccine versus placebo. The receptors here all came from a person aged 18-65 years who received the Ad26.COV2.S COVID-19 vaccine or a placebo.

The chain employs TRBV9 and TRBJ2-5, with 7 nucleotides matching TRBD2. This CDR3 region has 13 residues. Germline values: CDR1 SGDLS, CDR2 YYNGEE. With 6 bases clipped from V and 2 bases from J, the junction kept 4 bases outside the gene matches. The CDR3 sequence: CASTSGGQETQYF. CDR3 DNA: TGTGCCAGCACGTCGGGAGGACAAGAGACCCAGTACTTC.

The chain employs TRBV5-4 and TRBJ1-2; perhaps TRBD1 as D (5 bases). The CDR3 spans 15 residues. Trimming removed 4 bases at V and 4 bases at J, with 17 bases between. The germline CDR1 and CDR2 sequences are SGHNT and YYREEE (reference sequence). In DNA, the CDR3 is TGTGCCAGCAGCATTCCGGGACGGCTATCCTATGGCTACACCTTC. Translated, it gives CASSIPGRLSYGYTF.

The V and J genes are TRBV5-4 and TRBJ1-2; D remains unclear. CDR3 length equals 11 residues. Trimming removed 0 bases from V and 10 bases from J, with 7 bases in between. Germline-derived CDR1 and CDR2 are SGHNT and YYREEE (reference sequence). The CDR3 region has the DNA TGTGCCAGCAGCTTGGGAGTCGACTACACCTTC. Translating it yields CASSLGVDYTF.

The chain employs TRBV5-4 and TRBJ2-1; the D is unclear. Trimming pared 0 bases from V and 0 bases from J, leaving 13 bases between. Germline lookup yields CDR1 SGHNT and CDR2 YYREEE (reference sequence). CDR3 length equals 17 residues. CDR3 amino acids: CASSLEVGASSYNEQFF. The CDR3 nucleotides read TGTGCCAGCAGCTTGGAGGTGGGCGCGAGCTCCTACAATGAGCAGTTCTTC.

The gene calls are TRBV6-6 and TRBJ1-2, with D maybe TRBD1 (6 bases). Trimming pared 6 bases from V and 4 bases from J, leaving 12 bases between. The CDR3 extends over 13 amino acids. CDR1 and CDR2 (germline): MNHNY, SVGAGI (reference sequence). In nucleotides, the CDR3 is TGTGCCAGCAGGCCCGGGGGCGCCTATGGCTACACCTTC. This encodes CASRPGGAYGYTF.

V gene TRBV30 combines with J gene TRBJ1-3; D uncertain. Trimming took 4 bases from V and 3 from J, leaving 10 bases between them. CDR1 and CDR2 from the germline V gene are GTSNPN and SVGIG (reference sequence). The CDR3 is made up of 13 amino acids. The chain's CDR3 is CAWTVSLGNTIYF. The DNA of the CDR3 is TGTGCCTGGACAGTTTCCCTTGGAAACACCATATATTTT.

CDR3: CATGYFGQGKNATNEKLFF. Written as DNA, the CDR3 is TGTGCCACTGGGTACTTCGGACAGGGAAAAAATGCAACTAATGAAAAACTGTTTTTT. This chain links TRBV15 with TRBJ1-4; 8 bases match TRBD1. The V gene's germline CDR1 is LNHNV and CDR2 YYDKDF (reference sequence). The CDR3 loop spans 19 amino acids. With V trimmed by 9 bases and J by 0 bases, 18 bases remained unmatched.

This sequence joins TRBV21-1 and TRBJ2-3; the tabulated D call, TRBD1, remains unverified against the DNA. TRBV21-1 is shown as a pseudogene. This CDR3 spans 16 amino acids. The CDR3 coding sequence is TGTGCCAGCAGCACCGACAGGGTGATTTGCACAGATACGCAGTATTTT. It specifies CASSTDRVICTDTQYF.